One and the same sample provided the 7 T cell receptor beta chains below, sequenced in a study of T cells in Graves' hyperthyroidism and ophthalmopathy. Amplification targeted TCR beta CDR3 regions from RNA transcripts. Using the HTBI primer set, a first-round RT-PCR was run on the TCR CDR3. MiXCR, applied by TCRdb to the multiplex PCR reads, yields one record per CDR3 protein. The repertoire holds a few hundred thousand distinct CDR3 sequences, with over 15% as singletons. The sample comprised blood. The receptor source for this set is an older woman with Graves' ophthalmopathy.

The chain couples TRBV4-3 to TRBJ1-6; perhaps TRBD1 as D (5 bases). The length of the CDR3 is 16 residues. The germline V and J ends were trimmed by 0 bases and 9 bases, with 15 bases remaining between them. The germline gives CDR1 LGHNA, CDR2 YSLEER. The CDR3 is CASSQDFGQGGSPLHF. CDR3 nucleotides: TGCGCCAGCAGCCAAGATTTCGGGCAGGGAGGTTCACCCCTCCACTTT.

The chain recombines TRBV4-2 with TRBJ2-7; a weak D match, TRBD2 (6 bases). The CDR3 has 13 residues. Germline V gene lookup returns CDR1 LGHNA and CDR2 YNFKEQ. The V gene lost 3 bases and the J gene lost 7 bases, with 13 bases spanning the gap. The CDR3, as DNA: TGTGCCAGCAGCCAGACTAGATTTTCGGAGCAGTACTTC. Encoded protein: CASSQTRFSEQYF.

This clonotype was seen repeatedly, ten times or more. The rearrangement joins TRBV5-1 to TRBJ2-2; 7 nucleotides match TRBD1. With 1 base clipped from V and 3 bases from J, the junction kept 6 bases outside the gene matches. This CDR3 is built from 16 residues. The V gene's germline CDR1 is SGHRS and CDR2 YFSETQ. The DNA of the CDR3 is TGCGCCAGCAGCTTGAGGGGACAGACTTACACCGGGGAGCTGTTTTTT. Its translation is CASSLRGQTYTGELFF.

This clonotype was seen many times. The CDR3 spells CASSLSGTNLYSNQPQHF. CDR3 coding DNA: TGTGCCAGCAGTTTAAGCGGGACAAATCTTTATAGCAATCAGCCCCAGCATTTT. The chain is built from TRBV12-3 or TRBV12-4 and TRBJ1-5, with a weak D call TRBD1 (6 bases). V lost 2 bases and J lost 0, with 17 bases in between. This CDR3 is built from 18 residues.

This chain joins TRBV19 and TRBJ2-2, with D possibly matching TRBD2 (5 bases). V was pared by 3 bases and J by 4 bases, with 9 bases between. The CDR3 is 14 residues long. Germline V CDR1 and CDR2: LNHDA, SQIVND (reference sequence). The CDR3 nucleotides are TGTGCCAGTAGTATTCCTGGGAGCACCGGGGAGCTGTTTTTT. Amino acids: CASSIPGSTGELFF. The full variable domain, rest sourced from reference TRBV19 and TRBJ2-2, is DGGITQSPKYLFRKEGQNVTLSCEQNLNHDAMYWYRQDPGQGLRLIYYSQIVNDFQKGDIAEGYSVSREKKESFPLTVTSAQKNPTAFYLCASSIPGSTGELFFGEGSRLTVL.

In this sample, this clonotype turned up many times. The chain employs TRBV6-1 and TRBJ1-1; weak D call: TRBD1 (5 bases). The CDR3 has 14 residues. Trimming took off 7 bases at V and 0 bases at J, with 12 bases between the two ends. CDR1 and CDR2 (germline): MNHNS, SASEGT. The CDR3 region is CASTRTTMNTEAFF. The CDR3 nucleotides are TGTGCCAGCACCAGGACAACGATGAACACTGAAGCTTTCTTT.

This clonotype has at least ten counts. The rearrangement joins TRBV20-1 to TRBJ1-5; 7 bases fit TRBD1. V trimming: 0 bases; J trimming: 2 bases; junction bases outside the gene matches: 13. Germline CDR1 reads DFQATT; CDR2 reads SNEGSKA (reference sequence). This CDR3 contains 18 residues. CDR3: CSARDHFRGVSGNQPQHF. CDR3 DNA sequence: TGCAGTGCTAGAGATCATTTCAGGGGGGTATCGGGCAATCAGCCCCAGCATTTT.